This T cell receptor beta chain was observed in a study of T cells in Graves' hyperthyroidism and ophthalmopathy. The wider study: Before treatment of any kind, peripheral blood was taken at initial diagnosis.

This clonotype was observed a handful of times. The antigen is not known. Researchers amplified the TCR beta CDR3 regions from RNA transcripts. The HTBI primer set was used in a first-round RT-PCR of the TCR CDR3. TCRdb ran MiXCR on the multiplex PCR reads and lists one entry per CDR3 protein. The profile shows a few hundred thousand distinct CDR3 sequences, 15% to 18% of them singletons. Diagnoses rested on clinical symptoms, serum thyroxine and TRAb, thyroid ultrasound and orbital computed tomography. Findings and limits, study-wide: Blood samples included most of the expanded thyroid clonotypes exceeding 0.001.

The specimen sequenced was blood. This TCR derives from a woman under 40 with Graves' hyperthyroidism.

CDR3 DNA sequence: TGCAGTGCAACCGGGACAGGGGACTTCCAAGAGACCCAGTACTTC. This codes for CSATGTGDFQETQYF. The chain recombines TRBV20-1 with TRBJ2-5; 10 bases are shared with TRBD1. The CDR3 totals 15 residues. The germline V gene encodes CDR1 DFQATT and CDR2 SNEGSKA (reference sequence). The V gene end was trimmed by 6 bases and the J gene end by 1 base; junction bases not matched to a gene: 8.